This T cell receptor beta chain appears in the sequencing data of a study of blood T cell repertoires in COVID-19. Whole-study context: Sample material is recorded as cDNA or gDNA derived from T cells, B-cell-depleted T cells, or PBMCs.

Measured with immunoSEQ multiplex PCR; TCRdb has only the in-frame clones, and not every one. The table records some 200,000 clones, roughly 80% of them present only once. Germline V gene data show CDR1 as MNHEY and CDR2 as SMNVEV (reference sequence). J was trimmed by 12 bases and V by 5 bases; bases with no gene match: 18. CDR3 size: 17 residues. The gene calls are TRBV27 and TRBJ2-1; 11 nucleotides align to TRBD2. Input material: peripheral blood. The TCR sequence derives from a woman between 65 and 79 years old with COVID-19, enrolled during active disease. The CDR3 sequence: CASSPTASGRRDGGQFF. In nucleotides, the CDR3 is TGTGCCAGCAGTCCCACCGCTAGCGGGAGGAGGGATGGTGGGCAGTTCTTC.